This note documents a single T cell receptor beta chain sequence. The data belong to a study of blood T cell repertoires in COVID-19. At the level of the study: Some COVID-19 samples were acute and others convalescent; all came from the United States, Italy and Spain.

The CDR3 extends over 17 amino acids. Trimming cost V 0 bases and J 5 bases; bases outside gene matches: 10. The germline gives CDR1 SGHNT, CDR2 YYREEE (reference sequence). Libraries were prepared by immunoSEQ multiplex PCR; TCRdb keeps only in-frame clonotypes and omits some of them. Of 25,000 to 35,000 clones listed, less than 90% are singletons. This TCR was recovered from a human donor with active COVID-19. The donor label of this sample is uncertain. The sequenced sample consisted of peripheral blood. The V gene is TRBV5-4, the J gene TRBJ1-2; 10 bases are shared with TRBD1. In nucleotides, the CDR3 is TGTGCCAGCAGCTTGGCCCGAGACAGGGGGCGATCATATGGCTACACCTTC. Its translation: CASSLARDRGRSYGYTF.